These 3 T cell receptor beta chains came from one sample sequenced in a study of siplizumab effects on memory and regulatory T cells. The assay was immunoSEQ multiplex PCR, and TCRdb's table has in-frame clones only and misses some. The table lists about 100,000 clones, about 90% of them singletons. The sequenced sample consisted of CD4+ T cells sorted from blood. These receptors originate from a human donor in good health.

The V call is TRBV7-2, the J call TRBJ1-4, with D hard to call. V shed 1 base and J shed 3 bases, with 12 bases lying between them. CDR1 and CDR2 from the germline V gene are SGHTA and FQGNSA. The CDR3 totals 16 residues. CDR3: CASSLGPLTANEKLFF. The CDR3 DNA is TGTGCCAGCAGCTTAGGCCCCCTCACCGCTAATGAAAAACTGTTTTTT. The variable domain in full, completed from reference TRBV7-2 and TRBJ1-4, reads GAGVSQSPSNKVTEKGKDVELRCDPISGHTALYWYRQSLGQGLEFLIYFQGNSAPDKSGLPSDRFSAERTGGSVSTLTIQRTQQEDSAVYLCASSLGPLTANEKLFFGSGTQLSVL.

This sequence joins TRBV6-6 and TRBJ1-2; perhaps TRBD1 as D (5 bases). The CDR3 has 15 amino acids. Germline lookup yields CDR1 MNHNY and CDR2 SVGAGI (reference sequence). The germline V and J ends were trimmed by 4 bases and 4 bases, with 16 bases remaining between them. The CDR3: CASSLRRDGIYGYTF. The CDR3 coding sequence is TGTGCCAGCAGTTTACGGCGGGACGGGATCTATGGCTACACCTTC.

The chain carries TRBV7-2 and TRBJ2-1; TRBD1 is a possible D gene (8 bases). In germline, CDR1 is SGHTA, CDR2 FQGNSA. V lost 5 bases and J 12 bases, leaving 23 bases between the germline ends. This CDR3 spans 15 amino acids. DNA for the CDR3: TGTGCCAGCAGCCGCGGACAGGGAGGGGTTGGGGTGCAGTTCTTC. Its translation: CASSRGQGGVGVQFF.